This T cell receptor beta chain was recorded in a study of blood T cell repertoires in COVID-19. Study overall: Material from acute and convalescent COVID-19 was sourced from the United States, Italy and Spain. The analysed material was cDNA or gDNA that came from T cells, B-cell-depleted T cells, or PBMCs.

In the source study's methods: The authors estimated nucleated cell counts from reference gene primer amplification. Using immunoSEQ multiplex PCR, the repertoire was profiled, and TCRdb retains in-frame clones only, with some absent. The V and J calls and the clone size are those of that table, but D and trimming were determined from the DNA. Counted here are approximately 470,000 clones, approximately 83% occurring once; the ten biggest clones make up 3% to 4%. V was clipped by 3 bases and J by 4 bases; unmatched bases: 3. CDR3 length: 15 amino acids. Germline V CDR1 and CDR2: LNHDA, SQIVND (reference sequence).

The receptor's source is a human donor in a cohort sampled during active COVID-19. The chain recombines TRBV19 with TRBJ2-3, with TRBD1 identical over 11 bases. Sequenced: peripheral blood. The CDR3 sequence is CASSMWTGGSDTQYF. CDR3 sequence (DNA): TGTGCCAGTAGTATGTGGACAGGGGGCTCAGATACGCAGTATTTT.